Shown below are 17 T cell receptor beta chains from a single sample sequenced in a study of blood T cell repertoires in COVID-19 (dated by TCRdb to the early 2020s). Receptor amplification or capture employed the immunoSEQ multiplex PCR assay. Sourced from immuneACCESS, this table was stored by TCRdb with only in-frame sequences that have V and J called. A share of the clones is absent; for the studies checked, an unresolved V gene accounts for under half, and the remainder has no known explanation. The sample has 150,000 to 200,000 clones on record, about 79% of them singletons. The top ten clones comprise roughly 15% of the sample. Material for sequencing was PBMCs or T cells enriched from blood (not recorded which). These receptor sequences come from a man aged 50 or older who had recovered from COVID-19.

This rearrangement joins TRBV19 to TRBJ1-5; D is ambiguous. V was cut by 3 bases and J by 1 base, with 16 bases left in between. Looked up from germline, CDR1 is LNHDA and CDR2 is SQIVND (reference sequence). The CDR3 has 17 amino acids. The CDR3 reads CASSIPKRSSSNQPQHF. The CDR3 nucleotides are TGTGCCAGTAGTATCCCAAAAAGATCGAGCAGCAATCAGCCCCAGCATTTT.

The chain is built from TRBV27 and TRBJ2-5; 13 bases align to TRBD2. Germline CDR1 and CDR2: MNHEY and SMNVEV (reference sequence). The CDR3 length is 15 residues. J gave up 2 bases and V 8 bases, and 5 bases lay outside the gene matches. The CDR3 sequence is CASGGLAGTQETQYF. CDR3 DNA sequence: TGTGCCAGCGGGGGACTAGCGGGAACGCAAGAGACCCAGTACTTC.

This rearrangement joins TRBV19 to TRBJ2-2, with TRBD2 as a possible D gene (7 bases). The CDR3 totals 14 residues. Germline V gene data show CDR1 as LNHDA and CDR2 as SQIVND (reference sequence). V was clipped by 9 bases and J by 4 bases, with 15 bases between them. CDR3 in amino acids: CASLGGRGTGELFF. The CDR3, as DNA: TGTGCCAGCCTGGGGGGGCGCGGCACCGGGGAGCTGTTTTTT.

The chain links TRBV3-1 (or the pseudogene TRBV3-2) to TRBJ1-1; D remains ambiguous. Germline V gene data show CDR1 as LGHDT and CDR2 as YNNKEL (reference sequence). The V end was cut by 3 bases, the J end by 1 base, with 3 bases between. CDR3 size: 12 residues. CDR3 sequence reads: CASSHRNTEAFF. CDR3 nucleotide sequence: TGTGCCAGCAGCCACCGGAACACTGAAGCTTTCTTT.

V and J are TRBV6-4 and TRBJ1-6, with D maybe TRBD1 (5 bases). Germline V CDR1 and CDR2: MRHNA, SNTAGT. The V gene lost 0 bases and the J gene lost 7 bases, with 7 bases spanning the gap. This CDR3 has 14 residues. The CDR3 protein is CASSDSPGNSPLHF. The CDR3, as DNA: TGTGCCAGCAGTGACTCCCCAGGGAATTCACCCCTCCACTTT.

The rearrangement joins TRBV11-2 to TRBJ1-1, with 9 bases fitting TRBD1. There are 14 residues in the CDR3. J was trimmed by 7 bases and V by 5 bases; bases with no gene match: 8. CDR1 is SGHAT and CDR2 is FQNNGV in the germline V gene. Here the CDR3 reads CASSPTGGPLEAFF. The CDR3 DNA is TGTGCCAGCAGCCCGACAGGGGGACCGCTTGAAGCTTTCTTT.

The chain joins TRBV5-4 to TRBJ1-4, with D unclear. Germline assignment: CDR1 SGHNT and CDR2 YYREEE (reference sequence). The length of the CDR3 is 13 residues. Trimming cost V 4 bases and J 8 bases, with 12 bases left between them. The CDR3 DNA is TGTGCCAGCAGCCGCGACACGGCAGAAAAACTGTTTTTT. Residues: CASSRDTAEKLFF.

V and J are TRBV2 and TRBJ2-7, with TRBD1 matching 8 bases. CDR1 is SNHLY, CDR2 FYNNEI, per germline. This CDR3 is 15 amino acids long. Trimming at V came to 7 bases and at J to 0 bases, leaving 8 bases not matched to a gene. CDR3 DNA: TGTGCCAGCAACCCAGGGGGCTACAGCTCCTACGAGCAGTACTTC. This codes for CASNPGGYSSYEQYF.

The rearrangement uses TRBV7-2 and TRBJ1-5; 7 bases agree with TRBD1. The CDR3 spans 14 residues. The germline V gene has CDR1 SGHTA and CDR2 FQGNSA. V trimming: 5 bases; J trimming: 3 bases; junction bases outside the gene matches: 4. In DNA form, the CDR3 reads TGTGCCAGCAGCCCGGGACAGATCAATCAGCCCCAGCATTTT. Translated, it gives CASSPGQINQPQHF.

The chain has TRBV19 and TRBJ1-1, with 7 bases aligning to TRBD1. CDR3 length equals 12 residues. After removal of 6 bases from V and 10 bases from J, the junction contained 8 bases not matched to a gene. The germline V gene encodes CDR1 LNHDA and CDR2 SQIVND (reference sequence). The CDR3 region has the DNA TGTGCCAGTAGCCTGGGACAGAGATTAGCTTTCTTT. Its translation: CASSLGQRLAFF.

V and J are TRBV3-1 (or the pseudogene TRBV3-2) and TRBJ1-1, with no clear D. Germline V gene data show CDR1 as LGHDT and CDR2 as YNNKEL (reference sequence). The CDR3 spans 14 residues. V lost 4 bases, J lost 3 bases, and 12 bases lay in between. The CDR3 region is CASSLAPGDTEAFF. The CDR3 coding sequence is TGTGCCAGCAGCCTAGCTCCCGGGGACACTGAAGCTTTCTTT.

The J gene is TRBJ2-3, the V gene TRBV5-6; TRBD2 aligns across 12 bases. CDR1 is SGHDT, CDR2 YYEEEE, per germline. This CDR3 spans 16 amino acids. With 4 bases clipped from V and 1 base from J, the junction kept 4 bases outside the gene matches. The chain's CDR3 is CASSETSGGRTDTQYF. The CDR3 nucleotides are TGTGCCAGCAGCGAGACTAGCGGGGGACGCACAGATACGCAGTATTTT.

The V gene is TRBV18, the J gene TRBJ1-3; 7 bases align to TRBD1. CDR1 is KGHSH, CDR2 LQKENI, per germline. The CDR3 is 16 amino acids. The J segment lost 3 bases and the V segment lost 4 bases, leaving 9 bases of the junction unmatched. CDR3 DNA: TGTGCCAGCTCACAAGAAGCAGGACAGGATGGAAACACCATATATTTT. It codes for CASSQEAGQDGNTIYF. Looking up the rest from reference TRBV18 and TRBJ1-3 gives the full variable domain: NAGVMQNPRHLVRRRGQEARLRCSPMKGHSHVYWYRQLPEEGLKFMVYLQKENIIDESGMPKERFSAEFPKEGPSILRIQQVVRGDSAAYFCASSQEAGQDGNTIYFGEGSWLTVV.

This clone showed up just a few times. This sequence joins TRBV20-1 and TRBJ2-1; D gene uncertain. With 3 bases removed from V and 2 bases from J, the gap between germline ends came to 8 bases. The CDR3 is 13 amino acids. The germline V gene encodes CDR1 DFQATT and CDR2 SNEGSKA (reference sequence). CDR3 region: CSASSSAYNEQFF. The CDR3 DNA is TGCAGTGCTAGTTCCAGCGCCTACAATGAGCAGTTCTTC.

V is TRBV3-1 (or the pseudogene TRBV3-2) and J is TRBJ1-2; D gene unclear. V lost 4 bases and J 0 bases, leaving 12 bases between the germline ends. Germline loops: CDR1 LGHDT, CDR2 YNNKEL (reference sequence). The CDR3 sequence is 15 residues long. CDR3 in amino acids: CASSPSSGTNYGYTF. The DNA for the CDR3 is TGTGCCAGCAGCCCCTCAAGCGGGACTAACTATGGCTACACCTTC.

The rearrangement uses TRBV2 and TRBJ1-2; D is undetermined. The CDR3 length is 14 residues. Germline loops: CDR1 SNHLY, CDR2 FYNNEI. The germline V and J ends were trimmed by 1 base and 13 bases, with 19 bases remaining between them. In DNA, the CDR3 is TGTGCCAGCAGTGAAGAGATCGGCAGCCCAACTAGCACCTTC. Translating gives CASSEEIGSPTSTF.

This rearrangement joins TRBV6-4 to TRBJ1-2; possible D gene TRBD1, 5 bases. The CDR3 extends over 14 amino acids. V was trimmed by 4 bases and J by 4 bases, leaving 13 bases between them. Germline CDR1 and CDR2: MRHNA and SNTAGT. The CDR3 sequence: CASSVDTGGYGYTF. Written as DNA, the CDR3 is TGTGCCAGCAGTGTGGACACCGGGGGCTATGGCTACACCTTC.